This TCR beta chain was obtained from a study of blood T cells in healthy people across ages. Study-level results: Older individuals had lower TCR beta diversity per million T cells (the decline was roughly linear). The authors considered diversity estimates from one million T cells to be underestimates.

In regard to this clonotype: The antigen is unknown.

No fewer than 7 million PBMCs went into each sample. Using a J-beta primer mix together with a sample-barcoded 5' primer, a second PCR was run for roughly 7 to 12 cycles. Each single sample gave us at least 2.5 million CDR3-containing paired-end reads. TCRdb reprocessed the 5' RACE reads via MiXCR and lists one record per CDR3 protein. The sample shows about 720,000 distinct CDR3 sequences, 20% to 25% of them seen only once. This CDR3 is built from 14 residues. V lost 1 base to trimming and J lost 13 bases; unmatched junction nucleotides: 9. Per germline, CDR1 LGHNA and CDR2 YNFKEQ. The same sample was also studied in work on T cells of mothers and their children.

This rearrangement joins TRBV4-2 to TRBJ2-5; 10 positions agree with TRBD2. The TCR sequence derives from a boy aged 5 to 17 in good health. Sequenced: blood. The CDR3 loop reads CASSQATSGEPRYF. The CDR3 nucleotides read TGTGCCAGCAGCCAAGCTACTAGCGGGGAGCCTAGGTACTTC.